Listed below are T cell receptor beta chains from one sample, sequenced in a study of blood T cell repertoires in COVID-19. Profiling relied on immunoSEQ multiplex PCR, and the TCRdb table lists in-frame clones only, not all of them. The data hold 150,000 to 190,000 clones, with approximately 80% observed a single time. The sample taken for sequencing was peripheral blood. The receptors were gathered from a woman aged 80 or over with acute or convalescent COVID-19. Both conserved end residues are part of each CDR3.

J: TRBJ2-5
V: TRBV7-6
CDR3: CASSPPAGGPGRETQYF

J: TRBJ2-5
V: TRBV20-1
CDR3: CSASDRIQETQYF

J: TRBJ1-1
V: TRBV30
CDR3: CAWRPDRNTEAFF

J: TRBJ1-4
V: TRBV2
CDR3: CASRGQLNEKLFF

J: TRBJ1-1
V: TRBV7-9
CDR3: CASSLAGENTEAFF

J: TRBJ1-1
V: TRBV30
CDR3: CAWSPRRVGLNTEAFF

J: TRBJ1-1
V: TRBV29-1
CDR3: CSVEAAGTGNTEAFF

J: TRBJ1-2
V: TRBV5-8
CDR3: CASSLMGGGYGYTF

J: TRBJ2-1
V: TRBV3-1/TRBV3-2
CDR3: CASSLFGGGGGNEQFF

J: TRBJ1-1
V: TRBV6-5
CDR3: CASSYSRGDTEAFF

J: TRBJ1-2
V: TRBV18
CDR3: CASSPEFEAYIYGYTF

J: TRBJ1-5
V: TRBV2
CDR3: CASQGASSNQPQHF

J: TRBJ1-6
V: TRBV4-1
CDR3: CASSQDWGGNSPLHF

J: TRBJ1-5
V: TRBV6-1
CDR3: CASSAPGVHQPQHF

J: TRBJ2-2
V: TRBV24-1
CDR3: CATSGQGPGELFF

J: TRBJ2-3
V: TRBV3-1/TRBV3-2
CDR3: CASSRNSGGPGGVDTQYF

J: TRBJ1-1
V: TRBV5-1
CDR3: CASMEGPPNTEAFF

J: TRBJ1-2
V: TRBV6-5
CDR3: CASSYRGGYGYTF

J: TRBJ1-6
V: TRBV6-5
CDR3: CASSYHYNSPLHF

J: TRBJ2-2
V: TRBV4-2
CDR3: CASSQSGRGNGELFF

J: TRBJ2-3
V: TRBV30
CDR3: CALRTSGGPQGTQYF

J: TRBJ1-1
V: TRBV11-3
CDR3: CASSLGTHTEAFF

J: TRBJ1-5
V: TRBV5-1
CDR3: CASSPREGGQPQHF

J: TRBJ1-5
V: TRBV7-2
CDR3: CASSTRTGGLQPQHF

J: TRBJ1-6
V: TRBV2
CDR3: CASSGEESSYNSPLHF

J: TRBJ2-7
V: TRBV3-1/TRBV3-2
CDR3: CASSQAQGSGEQYF

J: TRBJ2-6
V: TRBV7-2
CDR3: CASSRQGVISGANVLTF

J: TRBJ2-4
V: TRBV2
CDR3: CASSGEAKNIQYF

J: TRBJ2-3
V: TRBV5-1
CDR3: CASSGGAGEPADTQYF

J: TRBJ1-4
V: TRBV7-2
CDR3: CASSLYRGSNEKLFF

J: TRBJ1-2
V: TRBV29-1
CDR3: CSVEGDSFHGYTF

J: TRBJ1-4
V: TRBV12-5
CDR3: CASGPGQGSEKLFF

J: TRBJ2-2
V: TRBV6-5
CDR3: CASSPQKRGELFF

J: TRBJ1-5
V: TRBV19
CDR3: CASRDNKDQPQHF

J: TRBJ2-5
V: TRBV6-5
CDR3: CASSYSTNSETQYF

J: TRBJ1-5
V: TRBV5-1
CDR3: CASSAIGDTNQPQHF

J: TRBJ1-3
V: TRBV13
CDR3: CASSLVGGLGNTIYF

J: TRBJ2-7
V: TRBV27
CDR3: CASSFLGGAYEQYF

J: TRBJ1-1
V: TRBV18
CDR3: CASSPSGQGGEAFF